These T cell receptor beta chains were read from a single sample in a study of blood T cell repertoires in COVID-19. Sequenced by immunoSEQ multiplex PCR; TCRdb stores in-frame clones only, minus some. This sample yields under 300,000 clones, of which about 83% are seen a single time; around 6% belongs to the top ten. Sequenced: peripheral blood. The source is a human donor in a cohort sampled during active COVID-19. Both conserved end residues are part of each CDR3. The D gene is left open where the match is weak. Only some rows state a clone size, as once, few, many or a class for expanded clones.

TRBJ2-2 TRBV10-1 TRBD2 . TGCGCCAGCAGGTCCGGGACTAGCGCCGGGGAGCTGTTTTTT CASRSGTSAGELFF
TRBJ2-1 TRBV12-3/TRBV12-4 TRBD1 . TGTGCCAGCAGACGGGACAGCCAAAATGAGCAGTTCTTC CASRRDSQNEQFF
TRBJ2-7 TRBV18 TRBD2 . TGTGCCAGCTCACCATCGGTGGGGGGCGCGACGGGAGGGCTCTACGAGCAGTACTTC CASSPSVGGATGGLYEQYF
TRBJ1-2 TRBV10-3 . . TGTGCCATCAGTGAGTCTCGCACAGCTAACTATGGCTACACCTTC CAISESRTANYGYTF
TRBJ2-7 TRBV19 TRBD1 once TGTGCCAGTAGTATGGGGACAGGGGGTCACGAGCAGTACTTC CASSMGTGGHEQYF
TRBJ2-5 TRBV29-1 . few TGCAGCGTTCGATCAGGGGAAGAGACCCAGTACTTC CSVRSGEETQYF
TRBJ1-1 TRBV11-2 . . TGTGCCAGCAGCTTAGTTCAGTCTGAAGCTTTCTTT CASSLVQSEAFF
TRBJ2-1 TRBV7-9 . . TGTGCCAGCAGCCCTAGCCTGGGACTTTACAATGAGCAGTTCTTC CASSPSLGLYNEQFF
TRBJ2-7 TRBV5-1 TRBD1 . TGCGCCAGCAGCTTGGTAGGGGGCTTCGAGACCTACGAGCAGTACTTC CASSLVGGFETYEQYF
TRBJ2-1 TRBV27 TRBD2 . TGTGCCAGCAGTTTAGGACTAGGCCCACACAATGAGCAGTTCTTC CASSLGLGPHNEQFF
TRBJ1-2 TRBV4-2 TRBD1 few TGTGCCAGCAGCCAAGATAGGACAGGGGCGGACGGCTACACCTTC CASSQDRTGADGYTF
TRBJ1-3 TRBV9 TRBD1 once TGTGCCAGCAGCATAACAGGGGGCTCTGGAAACACCATATATTTT CASSITGGSGNTIYF
TRBJ1-1 TRBV6-5 TRBD1 once TGTGCCAGCAGTTCGGGACAGGCAGGAAACACTGAAGCTTTCTTT CASSSGQAGNTEAFF
TRBJ1-2 TRBV6-1 . . TGTGCCAGCAGTGAAACGGTATCTAACTATGGCTACACCTTC CASSETVSNYGYTF
TRBJ2-7 TRBV19 . . TGTGCCAGTAGTACACGACAGGGGGCCCTACTAGCGGGAGCCCCCGAGCAGTACTTC CASSTRQGALLAGAPEQYF
TRBJ2-7 TRBV30 TRBD1 . TGTGCCTGGAGTGTAATGACAGGGGGATACGAGCAGTACTTC CAWSVMTGGYEQYF
TRBJ1-1 TRBV6-6 . . TGTGCCAGCAGTTACAGAGTTGGAGCTTTCTTT CASSYRVGAFF
TRBJ2-7 TRBV7-8 . . TGTGCCAGCAGCTTACTGGGGCCCACCTACGAGCAGTACTTC CASSLLGPTYEQYF
TRBJ2-1 TRBV29-1 TRBD2 . TGCAGCGTTGAAGATACCCCGGTCCGTCTAGCGGGAGTCGTTGAGCAGTTCTTC CSVEDTPVRLAGVVEQFF
TRBJ2-1 TRBV20-1 . . TGCAGTGCTAGAGATACGGGGGAGCAGTTCTTC CSARDTGEQFF
TRBJ2-7 TRBV5-1 . . TGCGCCAGCAGCTTGGGAGGGAACTCCTACGAGCAGTACTTC CASSLGGNSYEQYF
TRBJ1-6 TRBV9 . . TGTGCCAGCAGCGTTTCAGCCCTACGGGGTAATTCACCCCTCCACTTT CASSVSALRGNSPLHF
TRBJ2-1 TRBV7-2 TRBD2 . TGTGCCAGCAGCTTACCTCGGGCTAGCGGGAGCAAGGGTGAGCAGTTCTTC CASSLPRASGSKGEQFF
TRBJ2-3 TRBV7-9 . . TGTGCCAGCAGCGCGGACTATCGCACAGATACGCAGTATTTT CASSADYRTDTQYF
TRBJ2-5 TRBV5-1 TRBD1 . TGCGCCAGCAGCTCCACGACAGGGGATGGAGAGACCCAGTACTTC CASSSTTGDGETQYF
TRBJ2-7 TRBV5-5 . once TGTGCCAGCAGCTTGCAGATGTCCTACGAGCAGTACTTC CASSLQMSYEQYF
TRBJ2-5 TRBV28 . few TGTGCCAGCAGTCCATTGTCGGACTCACGACAAGAAGAGACCCAGTACTTC CASSPLSDSRQEETQYF
TRBJ2-7 TRBV30 . . TGTGCCTGGAGTCCGCCGGGACTCCGCTACGAGCAGTACTTC CAWSPPGLRYEQYF
TRBJ1-4 TRBV2 . . TGTGCCAGCATGGGAGCTTGGGAAAAACTGTTTTTT CASMGAWEKLFF
TRBJ2-3 TRBV9 . . TGTGCCAGCAGCCCCGGTGGAGGACGGACAGATACGCAGTATTTT CASSPGGGRTDTQYF
TRBJ1-2 TRBV4-2 TRBD1 . TGTGCCAGCAGCCAAGAAGGGGCAGGGGGCGCCCAGATGTATGGCTACACCTTC CASSQEGAGGAQMYGYTF
TRBJ2-2 TRBV9 TRBD2 . TGTGCCAGCAGCGGCCCACTAGCGGACAACACCGGGGAGCTGTTTTTT CASSGPLADNTGELFF
TRBJ2-2 TRBV29-1 TRBD2 . TGCAGCGTTGAAGGACTAGCGGGGGGGCGGACCGGGGAGCTGTTTTTT CSVEGLAGGRTGELFF
TRBJ2-7 TRBV29-1 TRBD2 once TGCAGCGTTGAAGAAGGGCTAGCGGGAAGCGAGCAGTACTTC CSVEEGLAGSEQYF
TRBJ2-5 TRBV4-2 . . TGTGCCAGCAGCCAAGATTCGGGGGAGACCCAGTACTTC CASSQDSGETQYF
TRBJ2-1 TRBV11-2 . once TGTGCCAGCAGCTTAGTGCGAGGGAGATATGGTGAGCAGTTCTTC CASSLVRGRYGEQFF
TRBJ1-2 TRBV6-1 . once TGTGCCAGCAGTGAAGCGGGCCGGCGAGGCTACACCTTC CASSEAGRRGYTF
TRBJ2-5 TRBV18 . . TGTGCCAGCTCACCAACCGGAGAGACCCAGTACTTC CASSPTGETQYF
TRBJ2-2 TRBV6-4 . . TGTGCCAGCAGTGACTATGGCGGAGACACCGGGGAGCTGTTTTTT CASSDYGGDTGELFF
TRBJ2-7 TRBV15 . . TGTGCCACCAGCGGTGGACTGGTTGCGTACGAGCAGTACTTC CATSGGLVAYEQYF
TRBJ1-3 TRBV11-2 TRBD1 . TGTGCCAGCAGCTTAGATCTGACAGGGGCTGGAAACACCATATATTTT CASSLDLTGAGNTIYF
TRBJ1-1 TRBV12-3/TRBV12-4 . . TGTGCCAGCAGCCTCAGGGCCGACACTGAAGCTTTCTTT CASSLRADTEAFF
TRBJ2-5 TRBV3-1/TRBV3-2 TRBD2 . TGTGCCAGCAGCCGTGGGACTAGCGGGGGGGCCCAAGAGACCCAGTACTTC CASSRGTSGGAQETQYF
TRBJ2-1 TRBV7-9 TRBD2 . TGTGCCAGCAGCTTGGGGACTAGCCTGTTCTTC CASSLGTSLFF
TRBJ1-4 TRBV29-1 TRBD1 . TGCAGCGCCGTGACAGGGGAGGGCGAAAAACTGTTTTTT CSAVTGEGEKLFF
TRBJ2-3 TRBV6-5 TRBD2 . TGTGCCAGCAGTTTACCAGCGGGGGGCCCTGGAGATACGCAGTATTTT CASSLPAGGPGDTQYF
TRBJ2-7 TRBV28 TRBD2 . TGTGCCAGCAAATTAGGGACTAGCGGTATGACCTACGAGCAGTACTTC CASKLGTSGMTYEQYF
TRBJ1-6 TRBV18 TRBD1 . TGTGCCAGCTCACCCCCGGGACAGGGTCGCGGTTCACCCCTCCACTTT CASSPPGQGRGSPLHF
TRBJ2-7 TRBV24-1 TRBD2 . TGTGCCACCAGTGACTCCGGGACTAGCGGTAATTACGAGCAGTACTTC CATSDSGTSGNYEQYF